A single sample gave rise to the 25 T cell receptor beta chains below, sequenced in a study of blood T cell repertoires in COVID-19. Measured with immunoSEQ multiplex PCR; TCRdb has only the in-frame clones, and not every one. The sample lists about 490,000 clones; 70% to 90% were seen once. The sample taken for sequencing was peripheral blood. The receptors come from a human donor in a cohort sampled during active COVID-19.

This chain joins TRBV5-1 and TRBJ2-2; the D gene is possibly TRBD2 (5 bases). This CDR3 region has 14 residues. Germline CDR1 and CDR2: SGHRS and YFSETQ. Deletions cut 4 bases from V and 2 bases from J, with 9 bases between. The CDR3 nucleotides are TGCGCCAGCAGCGGCGGACTCAACACCGGGGAGCTGTTTTTT. Encoded protein: CASSGGLNTGELFF.

The gene calls are TRBV15 and TRBJ2-5, with TRBD2 as a possible D gene (6 bases). The CDR3 sequence is 15 residues long. Trimming stripped 1 base from V and 2 bases from J, with 11 bases between. Per the germline V gene, CDR1 is LNHNV and CDR2 is YYDKDF (reference sequence). CDR3 bases: TGTGCCACCAGCAGAGGGAGGGCAGCTCAAGAGACCCAGTACTTC. Translating gives CATSRGRAAQETQYF.

A few counts support this clone. CDR3 coding DNA: TGTGCCAGCAGCGCAGGAACCTCTGGAAACACCATATATTTT. It translates to CASSAGTSGNTIYF. This chain joins TRBV9 and TRBJ1-3; no firm D call. Trimming took 3 bases from V and 0 from J, leaving 7 bases between them. This CDR3 is built from 14 residues. Germline loops: CDR1 SGDLS, CDR2 YYNGEE.

Of note for this clone: At the DNA level, this CDR3 is encoded by other sequences in the same sample as well. The chain couples TRBV15 to TRBJ2-7, with no clear D. This CDR3 is built from 12 residues. V was pared by 0 bases and J by 4 bases, with 4 bases between. The germline V gene has CDR1 LNHNV and CDR2 YYDKDF (reference sequence). The CDR3 DNA is TGTGCCACCAGCAGAGATCGGTACGAGCAGTACTTC. Its protein product is CATSRDRYEQYF.

The chain links TRBV4-3 to TRBJ1-2; 7 nucleotides agree with TRBD1. The ends lost 3 bases at V and 4 bases at J; junction bases unmatched: 5. This CDR3 region has 14 residues. Germline values: CDR1 LGHNA, CDR2 YSLEER. The CDR3 loop is CASSHSPGGYGYTF. The CDR3 coding sequence is TGCGCCAGCAGCCATTCCCCAGGGGGCTATGGCTACACCTTC.

The chain links TRBV5-4 to TRBJ2-5; 9 bases align to TRBD1. The ends lost 4 bases at V and 4 bases at J; junction bases unmatched: 8. Germline values: CDR1 SGHNT, CDR2 YYREEE (reference sequence). This CDR3 region has 15 residues. CDR3 residues: CASSGGTGRRETQYF. CDR3 coding DNA: TGTGCCAGCAGCGGGGGGACAGGGAGGAGAGAGACCCAGTACTTC.

The gene calls are TRBV3-1 (or the pseudogene TRBV3-2) and TRBJ1-1, with 10 bases that match TRBD1. The germline V gene has CDR1 LGHDT and CDR2 YNNKEL (reference sequence). CDR3 length: 15 amino acids. The V and J ends lost 0 bases and 6 bases, in that order; junction bases with no gene match: 4. The CDR3 sequence: CASSQEFDRGPEAFF. The DNA for the CDR3 is TGTGCCAGCAGCCAAGAATTCGACAGGGGGCCTGAAGCTTTCTTT.

About this clone itself: Other DNA sequences in the same sample also yield this CDR3. The rearrangement joins TRBV6-5 to TRBJ2-6, with a tentative D call TRBD1 (5 bases). This CDR3 is 15 amino acids long. Trimming took off 5 bases at V and 2 bases at J, with 10 bases between the two ends. Germline V gives CDR1 MNHEY, CDR2 SVGAGI. The CDR3 sequence: CASSLDRAGANVLTF. The CDR3 bases are TGTGCCAGCAGTCTAGACAGAGCTGGGGCCAACGTCCTGACTTTC.

J is TRBJ2-3 and V is TRBV9, with 10 bases fitting TRBD2. Germline trimming cut 4 bases from V and 0 bases from J; bases unmatched to any gene: 5. The CDR3 runs 16 residues. The germline V gene encodes CDR1 SGDLS and CDR2 YYNGEE. DNA for the CDR3: TGTGCCAGCAGCCTACTGACTAGCGGGAGCACAGATACGCAGTATTTT. It specifies CASSLLTSGSTDTQYF.

V usage is TRBV15 and J usage is TRBJ2-3; a possible D gene is TRBD2 (6 bases). Trimming pared 0 bases from V and 7 bases from J, leaving 14 bases between. The length of the CDR3 is 15 residues. CDR1 is LNHNV and CDR2 is YYDKDF in the germline V gene (reference sequence). The CDR3 DNA reads TGTGCCACCAGCAGAGATGGATCCGGCGGGAATACGCAGTATTTT. It specifies CATSRDGSGGNTQYF. The full variable domain, with the rest looked up from reference TRBV15 and TRBJ2-3, is DAMVIQNPRYQVTQFGKPVTLSCSQTLNHNVMYWYQQKSSQAPKLLFHYYDKDFNNEADTPDNFQSRRPNTSFCFLDIRSPGLGDTAMYLCATSRDGSGGNTQYFGPGTRLTVL.

The chain links TRBV5-7 to TRBJ1-5; 7 nucleotides agree with TRBD1. TRBV5-7 is noted as an ORF with a role that remains uncertain. V lost 1 base to trimming and J lost 1 base; unmatched junction nucleotides: 8. This CDR3 region has 17 residues. CDR3 loop: CASSLSYWDRSNQPQHF. DNA for the CDR3: TGTGCCAGCAGCTTGTCCTATTGGGACAGAAGCAATCAGCCCCAGCATTTT.

V usage is TRBV18 and J usage is TRBJ1-1; possible D gene TRBD1, 5 bases. V shed 3 bases and J shed 1 base, with 12 bases lying between them. Per the germline V gene, CDR1 is KGHSH and CDR2 is LQKENI. This CDR3 comprises 15 residues. CDR3: CASSPRTTANTEAFF. CDR3 nucleotides: TGTGCCAGCTCACCTCGGACGACAGCGAACACTGAAGCTTTCTTT.

Written as DNA, the CDR3 is TGTGCCAGCAGCTTAGGTGTAGTTACGCAGTATTTT. Translated: CASSLGVVTQYF. The rearrangement joins TRBV7-8 to TRBJ2-3; D unresolved. Germline values: CDR1 SGHVS, CDR2 FQNEAQ. Trimming took 1 base from V and 8 from J, leaving 7 bases between them. The CDR3 sequence is 12 residues long.

The rearrangement joins TRBV28 to TRBJ2-7; weak D call: TRBD2 (6 bases). V lost 6 bases and J lost 5, with 17 bases in between. CDR1 and CDR2 from the germline V gene are MDHEN and SYDVKM. The length of the CDR3 is 14 residues. CDR3 region: CASSRRRGQNEQYF. CDR3 DNA sequence: TGTGCCAGCAGCCGTCGGCGGGGTCAAAACGAGCAGTACTTC.

The J gene is TRBJ2-3, the V gene TRBV27; 15 positions match TRBD2. Per germline, CDR1 MNHEY and CDR2 SMNVEV (reference sequence). Losses at the gene ends were 3 bases for V and 6 bases for J; bases not matched to a gene: 4. The CDR3 contains 16 residues. CDR3: CASSFGLAGGFDTQYF. The CDR3 DNA is TGTGCCAGCAGTTTTGGACTAGCGGGAGGGTTCGATACGCAGTATTTT.

The sample holds one count of this clone. The chain is built from TRBV29-1 and TRBJ1-1, with 7 bases aligning to TRBD1. Per germline, CDR1 SQVTM and CDR2 ANQGSEA. The CDR3 covers 14 residues. Trimming removed 5 bases from V and 4 bases from J; junction bases left unmatched: 10. This CDR3 is CSVSLTTGSTEAFF. The DNA of the CDR3 is TGCAGCGTTTCCCTTACGACAGGGAGCACTGAAGCTTTCTTT.

V usage is TRBV30 and J usage is TRBJ1-5; D is unresolved. Germline CDR1 reads GTSNPN; CDR2 reads SVGIG (reference sequence). The CDR3 extends over 15 amino acids. The V gene lost 2 bases and the J gene lost 3 bases, with 14 bases spanning the gap. The CDR3 here is CAWSTGLANNQPQHF. In DNA form, the CDR3 reads TGTGCCTGGAGTACGGGGTTGGCCAACAATCAGCCCCAGCATTTT.

In its sample, this clone was seen once. The V gene is TRBV19, the J gene TRBJ1-2, with D hard to call. The V gene's germline CDR1 is LNHDA and CDR2 SQIVND (reference sequence). The ends were cut back, 6 bases at V and 4 bases at J, with 6 bases in the middle. The CDR3 has 11 amino acids. CDR3 sequence reads: CASRYSYGYTF. The CDR3 DNA reads as TGTGCCAGTAGGTACAGCTATGGCTACACCTTC.

This clone was seen just once. The rearrangement joins TRBV15 to TRBJ2-1, with 9 bases lining up with TRBD2. From germline, CDR1 is LNHNV and CDR2 YYDKDF (reference sequence). The CDR3 sequence is 17 residues long. Germline trimming cut 0 bases from V and 5 bases from J; bases unmatched to any gene: 8. CDR3 amino acids: CATSRDRGLAGNNEQFF. DNA of the CDR3: TGTGCCACCAGCAGAGATCGGGGACTAGCCGGGAACAATGAGCAGTTCTTC.

This chain connects TRBV20-1 to TRBJ2-3; tentatively, D is TRBD1 (6 bases). Germline V gene data show CDR1 as DFQATT and CDR2 as SNEGSKA (reference sequence). The CDR3 covers 13 residues. Trimming pared 3 bases from V and 4 bases from J, leaving 11 bases between. DNA of the CDR3: TGCAGTGCTAGTAGGGGGAGTCCAGATACGCAGTATTTT. Its translation is CSASRGSPDTQYF.

The V gene is TRBV28, the J gene TRBJ1-1; D call uncertain. Germline CDR1 MDHEN, CDR2 SYDVKM. This CDR3 contains 12 residues. Deletions cut 5 bases from V and 11 bases from J, with 15 bases between. The CDR3 here is CASSLSSGGAFF. The CDR3 bases are TGTGCCAGCAGTCTGTCGAGCGGTGGGGCTTTCTTT. The whole variable domain, remainder taken from reference TRBV28 and TRBJ1-1, is DVKVTQSSRYLVKRTGEKVFLECVQDMDHENMFWYRQDPGLGLRLIYFSYDVKMKEKGDIPEGYSVSREKKERFSLILESASTNQTSMYLCASSLSSGGAFFGQGTRLTVV.

This chain uses TRBV6-5 with TRBJ2-1; tentative D call: TRBD1 (5 bases). Trimming removed 2 bases at V and 0 bases at J, with 8 bases between. The CDR3 sequence is 15 residues long. Germline V lookup: CDR1 MNHEY, CDR2 SVGAGI. CDR3: CASSYGASSYNEQFF. In nucleotides, the CDR3 is TGTGCCAGCAGTTACGGGGCGAGCTCCTACAATGAGCAGTTCTTC.

A single count supports this clone. The chain combines TRBV9 with TRBJ2-7; D is ambiguous. Germline CDR1 reads SGDLS; CDR2 reads YYNGEE. V was pared by 3 bases and J by 8 bases, with 18 bases between. The CDR3 length is 14 residues. CDR3 coding DNA: TGTGCCAGCAGCGAAGCCCGGTGGGCTGACAAGCAGTACTTC. This gives the protein CASSEARWADKQYF.

The J gene is TRBJ1-1, the V gene TRBV30, with 9 bases aligning to TRBD1. The germline V gene has CDR1 GTSNPN and CDR2 SVGIG (reference sequence). Trimming took 3 bases from V and 3 from J; bases not matched to a gene: 5. This CDR3 spans 14 amino acids. CDR3 protein: CAWRRRQGDTEAFF. The CDR3, as DNA: TGTGCCTGGAGACGGCGACAGGGGGACACTGAAGCTTTCTTT.

This clone was picked up one time. The J gene is TRBJ1-1, the V gene TRBV3-1 (or the pseudogene TRBV3-2); TRBD1 agrees at 7 bases. CDR3 length: 17 residues. The V and J ends lost 1 base and 0 bases, in that order; junction bases with no gene match: 8. Germline CDR1 LGHDT, CDR2 YNNKEL (reference sequence). CDR3 region: CASSQGIGQGVNTEAFF. The CDR3, as DNA: TGTGCCAGCAGCCAAGGTATAGGGCAGGGGGTGAACACTGAAGCTTTCTTT.